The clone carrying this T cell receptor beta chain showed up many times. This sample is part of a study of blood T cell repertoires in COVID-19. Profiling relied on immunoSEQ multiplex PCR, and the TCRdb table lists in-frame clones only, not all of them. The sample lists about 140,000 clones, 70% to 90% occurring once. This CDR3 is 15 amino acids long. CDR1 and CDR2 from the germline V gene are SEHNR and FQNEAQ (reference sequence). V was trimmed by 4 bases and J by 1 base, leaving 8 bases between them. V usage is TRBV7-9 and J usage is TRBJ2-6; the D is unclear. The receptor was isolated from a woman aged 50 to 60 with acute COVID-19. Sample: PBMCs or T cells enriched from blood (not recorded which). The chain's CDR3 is CASSSWPSGANVLTF. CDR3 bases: TGTGCCAGCAGCTCTTGGCCTTCTGGGGCCAACGTCCTGACTTTC.